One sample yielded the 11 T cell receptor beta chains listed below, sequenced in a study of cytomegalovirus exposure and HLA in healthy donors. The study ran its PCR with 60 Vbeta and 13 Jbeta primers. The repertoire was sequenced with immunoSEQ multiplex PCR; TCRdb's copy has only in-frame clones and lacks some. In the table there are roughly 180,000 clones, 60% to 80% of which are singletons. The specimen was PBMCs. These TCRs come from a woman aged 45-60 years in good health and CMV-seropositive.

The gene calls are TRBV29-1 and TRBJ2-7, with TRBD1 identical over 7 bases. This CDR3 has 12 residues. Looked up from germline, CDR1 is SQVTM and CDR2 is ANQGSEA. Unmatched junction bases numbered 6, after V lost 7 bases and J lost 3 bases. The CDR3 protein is CSAAAGGYEQYF. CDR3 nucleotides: TGCAGCGCGGCGGCAGGGGGCTACGAGCAGTACTTC.

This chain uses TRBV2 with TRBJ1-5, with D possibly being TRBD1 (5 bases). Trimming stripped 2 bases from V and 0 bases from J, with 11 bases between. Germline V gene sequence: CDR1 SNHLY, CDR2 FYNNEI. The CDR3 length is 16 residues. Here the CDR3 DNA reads TGTGCCAGCAGTGAATCGCTAACAGGTAGCAATCAGCCCCAGCATTTT. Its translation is CASSESLTGSNQPQHF.

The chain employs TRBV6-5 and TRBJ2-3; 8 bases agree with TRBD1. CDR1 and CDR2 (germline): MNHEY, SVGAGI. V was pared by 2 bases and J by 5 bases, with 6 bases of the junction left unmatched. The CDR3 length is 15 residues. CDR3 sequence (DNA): TGTGCCAGCAGTTACGCGACAGGGGCGGAAGATACGCAGTATTTT. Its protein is CASSYATGAEDTQYF.

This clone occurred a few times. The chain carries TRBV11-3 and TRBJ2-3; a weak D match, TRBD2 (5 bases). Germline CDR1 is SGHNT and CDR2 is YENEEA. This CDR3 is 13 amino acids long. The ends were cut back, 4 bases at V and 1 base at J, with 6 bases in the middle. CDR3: CASSSRGTDTQYF. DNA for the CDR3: TGTGCCAGCAGCTCGCGGGGCACAGATACGCAGTATTTT.

In DNA form, the CDR3 reads TGCGCCAGCAGCTTGGAGAGGCAGGGTGGCACAGATACGCAGTATTTT. This translates into CASSLERQGGTDTQYF. The chain recombines TRBV5-1 with TRBJ2-3, with D perhaps TRBD1 (5 bases). The CDR3 spans 16 residues. V was shortened by 0 bases and J by 1 base, with 12 bases between the two germline ends. The germline V gene has CDR1 SGHRS and CDR2 YFSETQ.

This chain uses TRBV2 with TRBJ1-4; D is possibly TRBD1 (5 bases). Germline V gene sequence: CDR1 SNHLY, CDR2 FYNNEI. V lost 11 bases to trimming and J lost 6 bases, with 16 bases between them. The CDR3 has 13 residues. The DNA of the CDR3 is TGTGCCTTCCGTGACAGAAACGATGAAAAACTGTTTTTT. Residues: CAFRDRNDEKLFF.

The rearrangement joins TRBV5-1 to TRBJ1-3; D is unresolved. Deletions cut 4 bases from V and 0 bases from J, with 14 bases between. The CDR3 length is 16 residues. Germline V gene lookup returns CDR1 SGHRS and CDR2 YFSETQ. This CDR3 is CASSDGRLNSGNTIYF. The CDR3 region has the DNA TGCGCCAGCAGCGATGGGAGGCTTAACTCTGGAAACACCATATATTTT. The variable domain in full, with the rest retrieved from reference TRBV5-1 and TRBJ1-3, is KAGVTQTPRYLIKTRGQQVTLSCSPISGHRSVSWYQQTPGQGLQFLFEYFSETQRNKGNFPGRFSGRQFSNSRSEMNVSTLELGDSALYLCASSDGRLNSGNTIYFGEGSWLTVV.

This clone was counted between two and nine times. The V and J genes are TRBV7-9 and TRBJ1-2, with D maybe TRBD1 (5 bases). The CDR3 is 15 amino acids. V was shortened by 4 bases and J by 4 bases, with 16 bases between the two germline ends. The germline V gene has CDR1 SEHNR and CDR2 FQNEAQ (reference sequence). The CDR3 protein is CASSSLSGDLYGYTF. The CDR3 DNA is TGTGCCAGCAGCTCCCTTTCGGGGGACCTCTATGGCTACACCTTC.

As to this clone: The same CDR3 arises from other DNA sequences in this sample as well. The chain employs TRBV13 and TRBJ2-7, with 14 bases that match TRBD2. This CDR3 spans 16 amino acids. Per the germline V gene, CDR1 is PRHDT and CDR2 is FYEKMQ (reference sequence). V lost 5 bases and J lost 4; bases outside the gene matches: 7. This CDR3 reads CASSKGLAGGLYEQYF. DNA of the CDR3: TGTGCCAGCAGCAAAGGACTAGCGGGGGGACTATACGAGCAGTACTTC.

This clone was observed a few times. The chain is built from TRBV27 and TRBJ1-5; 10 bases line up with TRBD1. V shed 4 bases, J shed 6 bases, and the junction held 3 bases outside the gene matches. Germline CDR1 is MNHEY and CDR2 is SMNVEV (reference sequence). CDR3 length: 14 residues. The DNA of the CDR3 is TGTGCCAGCAGTTGGACAGGGGGTTCTCAGCCCCAGCATTTT. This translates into CASSWTGGSQPQHF.

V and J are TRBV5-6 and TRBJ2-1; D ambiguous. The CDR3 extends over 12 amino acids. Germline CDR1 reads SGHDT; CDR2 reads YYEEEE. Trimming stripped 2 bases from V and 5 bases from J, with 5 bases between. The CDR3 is CASSFQDNEQFF. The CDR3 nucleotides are TGTGCCAGCAGCTTCCAGGACAATGAGCAGTTCTTC.